What follows describes a single T cell receptor beta chain. Given the absence of the conserved phenylalanine or tryptophan at the CDR3 end, a read error is likely. Because the CDR3's place on the DNA is in doubt, the DNA is left out and the CDR3 is given as listed by TCRdb. Some clones are missing from TCRdb's copy, which holds only in-frame ones; the method was immunoSEQ multiplex PCR. This table has fewer than 100,000 clones, over 85% appearing once. The sample comes from a study of T cell responses to AZD1222 COVID-19 vaccine. The CDR3 adds up to 12 amino acids, both ends counted. Germline lookup yields CDR1 MNHEY and CDR2 SMNVEV (reference sequence).

The gene calls are TRBV27 and TRBJ1-2. The origin of this receptor is an adult in good health. Here the sequenced sample was peripheral blood, taken on day 0 of AZD1222 vaccination. The chain's CDR3 is CASSELTHPGSY.